This entry features one T cell receptor beta chain sequence. This sample is part of a study of blood T cell repertoires in COVID-19. Study context: T cells, B-cell-depleted T cells, or PBMCs supplied cDNA or gDNA.

Profiled with immunoSEQ multiplex PCR; TCRdb holds only in-frame clones, not every one. The sample lists approximately 110,000 clones; over 65% were seen once. This receptor was identified in a woman between 35 and 50 years old with acute or convalescent COVID-19. Sequenced material: peripheral blood.

The DNA of the CDR3 is TGCGCCAGCAGCCAAGTCGGGGGTCGGACCGGGGAGCTGTTTTTT. It specifies CASSQVGGRTGELFF. The rearrangement uses TRBV4-1 and TRBJ2-2; TRBD2 might be the D (6 bases). CDR3 length: 15 residues. Germline V gene data show CDR1 as MGHRA and CDR2 as YSYEKL. Trimming left V 1 base short and J 5 bases short, with 11 bases between.